This TCR beta chain derives from a study of Ad26.COV2.S vaccination and SARS-CoV-2 variants. Study observations and caveats: Considerable breadth of spike-specific CD8+ and CD4+ T cell responses has reportedly been documented following vaccination. Overall T cell responses may have been underestimated by the analyses of TCR breadth and depth. Non-spike TCR breadth did not differ much between vaccine and placebo recipients.

The treatment: some 19 received Ad26.COV2.S at low or high dose, single or two shots; about 5 received placebo; per-sample allocation not given. Each sample was drawn 63 days after the first injection (of vaccine or placebo). Vaccination used an Ad26 vector expressing Wuhan-strain SARS-CoV-2 spike. The data were produced by immunoSEQ multiplex PCR, yet TCRdb's version contains in-frame clones alone and is incomplete. Seen here are about 260,000 clones, roughly nine tenths observed once, and the top ten hold about 2.8%. A note on this clone: Its specificity is not known.

Germline assignment: CDR1 SGHTA and CDR2 FQGNSA. CDR3 length: 17 amino acids. V was shortened by 6 bases and J by 2 bases, with 22 bases between the two germline ends. V usage is TRBV7-2 and J usage is TRBJ2-5; D is undetermined. The material sequenced was peripheral blood, taken in a trial of Ad26.COV2.S vaccine versus placebo. This sequence was found in a person between 18 and 65 years old who received the Ad26.COV2.S COVID-19 vaccine or a placebo. The CDR3 is CASRGTLLAALQETQYF. The CDR3 nucleotides read TGTGCCAGCAGGGGAACATTACTCGCCGCCTTACAAGAGACCCAGTACTTC. The whole variable domain, remainder taken from reference TRBV7-2 and TRBJ2-5, is GAGVSQSPSNKVTEKGKDVELRCDPISGHTALYWYRQSLGQGLEFLIYFQGNSAPDKSGLPSDRFSAERTGGSVSTLTIQRTQQEDSAVYLCASRGTLLAALQETQYFGPGTRLLVL.